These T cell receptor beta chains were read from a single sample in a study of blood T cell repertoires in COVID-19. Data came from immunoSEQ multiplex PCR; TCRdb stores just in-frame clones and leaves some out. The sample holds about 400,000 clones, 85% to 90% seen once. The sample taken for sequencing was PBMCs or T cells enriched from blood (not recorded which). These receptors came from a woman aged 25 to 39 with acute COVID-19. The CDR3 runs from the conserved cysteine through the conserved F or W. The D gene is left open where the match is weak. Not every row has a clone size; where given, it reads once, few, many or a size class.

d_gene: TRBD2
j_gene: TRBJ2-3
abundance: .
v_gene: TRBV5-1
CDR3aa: CASSLGRLAGDTDTQYF
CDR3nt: TGCGCCAGCAGCTTAGGTAGGCTAGCGGGGGACACAGATACGCAGTATTTT

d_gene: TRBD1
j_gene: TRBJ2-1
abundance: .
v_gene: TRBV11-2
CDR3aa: CASSSDRGGDEQFF
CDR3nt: TGTGCCAGCAGCTCGGACAGGGGTGGGGATGAGCAGTTCTTC

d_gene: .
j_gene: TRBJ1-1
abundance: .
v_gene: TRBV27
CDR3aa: CASSLSAYGGRGTEAFF
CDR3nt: TGTGCCAGCAGTTTATCCGCGTACGGGGGGCGCGGCACTGAAGCTTTCTTT

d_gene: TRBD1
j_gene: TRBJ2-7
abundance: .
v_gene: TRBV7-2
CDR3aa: CASSFGTGVEQYF
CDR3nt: TGTGCCAGCAGCTTCGGGACAGGGGTCGAGCAGTACTTC

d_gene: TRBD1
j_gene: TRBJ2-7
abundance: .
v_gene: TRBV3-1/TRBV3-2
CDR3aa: CASSRGQVGEQYF
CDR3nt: TGTGCCAGCAGCCGTGGACAGGTTGGCGAGCAGTACTTC

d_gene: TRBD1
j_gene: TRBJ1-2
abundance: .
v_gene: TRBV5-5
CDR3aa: CASSLTDRGGDYGYTF
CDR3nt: TGTGCCAGCAGCTTGACGGACAGGGGAGGGGACTATGGCTACACCTTC

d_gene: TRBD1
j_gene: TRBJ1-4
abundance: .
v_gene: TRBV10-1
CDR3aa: CASSEKRTGDYATNEKLFF
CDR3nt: TGCGCCAGCAGTGAGAAGAGGACAGGGGATTACGCAACTAATGAAAAACTGTTTTTT

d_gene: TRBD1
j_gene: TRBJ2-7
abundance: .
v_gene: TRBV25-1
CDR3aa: CASSPGQDLSNEQYF
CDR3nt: TGTGCCAGCAGTCCGGGACAGGACCTTTCGAACGAGCAGTACTTC

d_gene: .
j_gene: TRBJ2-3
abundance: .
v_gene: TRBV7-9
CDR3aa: CASSLVWGLSTDTQYF
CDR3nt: TGTGCCAGCAGCTTAGTTTGGGGGCTGAGCACAGATACGCAGTATTTT

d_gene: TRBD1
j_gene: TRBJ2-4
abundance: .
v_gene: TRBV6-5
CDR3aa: CASSYSGLGQGNIQYF
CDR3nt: TGTGCCAGCAGTTACTCGGGCCTTGGACAGGGGAACATTCAGTACTTC

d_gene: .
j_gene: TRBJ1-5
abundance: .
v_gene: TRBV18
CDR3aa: CASSPEVGPNQPQHF
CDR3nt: TGTGCCAGCTCACCAGAGGTCGGCCCTAATCAGCCCCAGCATTTT

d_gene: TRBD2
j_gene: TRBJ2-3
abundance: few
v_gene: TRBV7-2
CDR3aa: CASSLRAGGPVTDTQYF
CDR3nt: TGTGCCAGCAGCTTACGAGCGGGGGGGCCGGTCACAGATACGCAGTATTTT

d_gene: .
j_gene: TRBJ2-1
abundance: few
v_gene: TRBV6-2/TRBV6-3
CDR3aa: CASSSRLEGDEQFF
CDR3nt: TGTGCCAGCAGTTCCAGACTAGAAGGCGATGAGCAGTTCTTC

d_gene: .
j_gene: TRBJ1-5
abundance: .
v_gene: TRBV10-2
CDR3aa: CASSDQGLSNQPQHF
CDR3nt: TGCGCCAGCAGTGATCAGGGGCTGAGCAATCAGCCCCAGCATTTT

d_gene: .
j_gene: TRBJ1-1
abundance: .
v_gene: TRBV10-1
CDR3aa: CASSEPGVEAFF
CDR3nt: TGCGCCAGCAGTGAGCCGGGGGTGGAAGCTTTCTTT

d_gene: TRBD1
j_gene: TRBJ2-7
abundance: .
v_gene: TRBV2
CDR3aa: CASHEASRGSYEQYF
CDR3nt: TGTGCCTCTCATGAGGCGTCCAGGGGGTCCTACGAGCAGTACTTC

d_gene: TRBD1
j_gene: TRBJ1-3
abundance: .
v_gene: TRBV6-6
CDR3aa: CASSSGQGASGNTIYF
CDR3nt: TGTGCCAGCAGTTCGGGACAGGGGGCTTCGGGAAACACCATATATTTT

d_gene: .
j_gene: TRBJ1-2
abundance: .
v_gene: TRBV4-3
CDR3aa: CASSRLLDINYGYTF
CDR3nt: TGCGCCAGCAGCCGATTGTTGGACATAAACTATGGCTACACCTTC

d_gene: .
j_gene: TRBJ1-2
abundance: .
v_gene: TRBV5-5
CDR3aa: CASSLLTDPYGYTF
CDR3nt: TGTGCCAGCAGCTTGTTGACAGATCCCTATGGCTACACCTTC